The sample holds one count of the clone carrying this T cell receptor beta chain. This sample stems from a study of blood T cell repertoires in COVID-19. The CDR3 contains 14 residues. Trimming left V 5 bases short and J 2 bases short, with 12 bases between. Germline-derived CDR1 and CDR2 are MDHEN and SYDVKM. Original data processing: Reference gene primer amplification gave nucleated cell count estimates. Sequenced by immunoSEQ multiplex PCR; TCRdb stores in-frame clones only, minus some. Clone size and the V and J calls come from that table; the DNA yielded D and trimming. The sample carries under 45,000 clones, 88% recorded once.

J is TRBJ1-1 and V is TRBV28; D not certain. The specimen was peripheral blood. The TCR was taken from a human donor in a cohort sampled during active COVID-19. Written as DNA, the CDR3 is TGTGCCAGCAGTCACCGACGGGGAAACACTGAAGCTTTCTTT. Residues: CASSHRRGNTEAFF.